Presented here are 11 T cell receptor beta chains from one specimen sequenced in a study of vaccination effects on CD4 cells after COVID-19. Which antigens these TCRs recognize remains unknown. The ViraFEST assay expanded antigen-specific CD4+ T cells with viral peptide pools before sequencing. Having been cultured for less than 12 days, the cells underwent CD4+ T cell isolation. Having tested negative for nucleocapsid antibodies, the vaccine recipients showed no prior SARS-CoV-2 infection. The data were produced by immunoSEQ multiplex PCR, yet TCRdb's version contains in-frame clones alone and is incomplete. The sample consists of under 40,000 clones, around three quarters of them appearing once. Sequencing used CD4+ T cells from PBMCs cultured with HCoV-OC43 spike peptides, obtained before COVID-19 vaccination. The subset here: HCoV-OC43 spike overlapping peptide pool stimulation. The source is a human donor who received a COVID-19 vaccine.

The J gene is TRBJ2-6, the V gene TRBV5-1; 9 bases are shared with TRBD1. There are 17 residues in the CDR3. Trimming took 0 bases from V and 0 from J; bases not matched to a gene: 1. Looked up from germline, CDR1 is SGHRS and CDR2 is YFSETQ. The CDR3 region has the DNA TGCGCCAGCAGCTTGGACAGGGGGCCCTCTGGGGCCAACGTCCTGACTTTC. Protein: CASSLDRGPSGANVLTF.

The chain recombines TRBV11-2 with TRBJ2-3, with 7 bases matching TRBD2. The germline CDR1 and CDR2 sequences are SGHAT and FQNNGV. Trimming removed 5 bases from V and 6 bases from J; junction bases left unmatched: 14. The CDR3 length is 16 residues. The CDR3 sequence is CASSQSPGGSLDTQYF. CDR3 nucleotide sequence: TGTGCCAGCAGCCAAAGTCCGGGCGGGAGTTTGGATACGCAGTATTTT.

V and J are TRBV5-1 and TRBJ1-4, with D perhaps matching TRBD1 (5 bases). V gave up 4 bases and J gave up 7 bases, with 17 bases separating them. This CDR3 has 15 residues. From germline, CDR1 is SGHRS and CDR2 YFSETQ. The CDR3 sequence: CASSLGGSGGEKLFF. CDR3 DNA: TGCGCCAGCAGCCTGGGGGGGTCCGGTGGTGAAAAACTGTTTTTT.

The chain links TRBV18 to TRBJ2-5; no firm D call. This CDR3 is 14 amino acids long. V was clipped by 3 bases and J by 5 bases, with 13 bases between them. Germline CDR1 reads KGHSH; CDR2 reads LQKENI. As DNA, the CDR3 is TGTGCCAGCTCACCCCCCCCCTTCGGGGAGACCCAGTACTTC. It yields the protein CASSPPPFGETQYF.

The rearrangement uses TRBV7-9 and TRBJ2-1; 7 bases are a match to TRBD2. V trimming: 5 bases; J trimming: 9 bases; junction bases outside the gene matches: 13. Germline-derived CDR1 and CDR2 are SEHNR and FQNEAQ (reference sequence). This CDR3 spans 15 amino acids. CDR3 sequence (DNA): TGTGCCAGCAGCCGAGGGGCGCGGGAGTACGGTGAGCAGTTCTTC. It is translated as CASSRGAREYGEQFF.

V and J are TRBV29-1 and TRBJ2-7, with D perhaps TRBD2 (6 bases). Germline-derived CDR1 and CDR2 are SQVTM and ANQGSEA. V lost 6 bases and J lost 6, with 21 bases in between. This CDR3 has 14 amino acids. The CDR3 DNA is TGCAGCGTCTCCCGGGACGGGAGCAGGCGCGAGCAGTACTTC. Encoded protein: CSVSRDGSRREQYF.

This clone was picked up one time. The CDR3 DNA follows: TGCGCCAGCAGCGGGGGTGGGGACGAGCAGTACTTC. Translated: CASSGGGDEQYF. The chain couples TRBV5-1 to TRBJ2-7; D is possibly TRBD1 or TRBD2 (5 bases each). Trimming stripped 4 bases from V and 5 bases from J, with 10 bases between. The CDR3 totals 12 residues. The V gene's germline CDR1 is SGHRS and CDR2 YFSETQ.

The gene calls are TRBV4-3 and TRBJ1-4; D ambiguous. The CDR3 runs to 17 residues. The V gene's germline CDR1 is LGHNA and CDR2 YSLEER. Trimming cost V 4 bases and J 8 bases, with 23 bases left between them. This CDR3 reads CASSRSGLPEAEEKLFF. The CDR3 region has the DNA TGCGCCAGCAGCCGCTCTGGGCTACCAGAAGCGGAGGAAAAACTGTTTTTT.

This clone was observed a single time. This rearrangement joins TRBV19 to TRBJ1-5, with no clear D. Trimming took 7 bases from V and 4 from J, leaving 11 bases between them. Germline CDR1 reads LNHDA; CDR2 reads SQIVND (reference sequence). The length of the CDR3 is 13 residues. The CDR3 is CASKGMGNQPQHF. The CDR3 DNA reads TGTGCCAGTAAAGGGATGGGGAATCAGCCCCAGCATTTT.

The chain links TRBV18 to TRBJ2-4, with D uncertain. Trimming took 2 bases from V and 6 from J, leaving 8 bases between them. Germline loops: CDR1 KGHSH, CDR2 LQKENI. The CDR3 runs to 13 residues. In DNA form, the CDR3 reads TGTGCCAGCTCACCATCCACCCTAAACATTCAGTACTTC. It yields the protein CASSPSTLNIQYF.

Here the CDR3 reads CASRRTSGGYNEQFF. The DNA for the CDR3 is TGTGCCAGCAGGCGGACTAGCGGGGGCTACAATGAGCAGTTCTTC. The V gene is TRBV6-5, the J gene TRBJ2-1; 13 nucleotides line up with TRBD2. V dropped 6 bases and J dropped 3; count of bases not matched to a gene: 2. Germline V CDR1 and CDR2: MNHEY, SVGAGI. The CDR3 is made up of 15 amino acids.